A selection of T cell receptor beta chains follows, all from one sample in a study of cytotoxic CD8 clonotypes in ibrutinib-treated CLL. The protocol was immunoSEQ multiplex PCR, while the TCRdb copy is restricted to in-frame clones and leaves out a portion. The sample includes more than 140,000 clones, 77% of them seen just once. Material: PBMCs, obtained after 12 months of ibrutinib treatment. These receptor sequences come from a human donor with chronic lymphocytic leukemia. Both conserved end residues are part of each CDR3. The order of the fields is D gene, clone size, CDR3 length, V gene, J gene, CDR3 protein, CDR3 DNA. A D gene is named only where the DNA matches it firmly. Clone size, where shown, is once, few, many, or a class for clones that have expanded.

D: TRBD1
size: NA
length: 18
V: TRBV7-8
J: TRBJ1-5
CDR3: CASSLGAEAGGLNQPQHF
DNA: TGTGCCAGCAGCTTAGGGGCGGAGGCAGGGGGCTTGAACCAGCCCCAGCATTTT

D: TRBD1
size: NA
length: 18
V: TRBV28
J: TRBJ1-4
CDR3: CASSLFLRWGTEEGKLFF
DNA: TGTGCCAGCAGTTTATTTCTTCGTTGGGGGACAGAGGAGGGAAAACTGTTTTTT

D: NA
size: few
length: 15
V: TRBV6-1
J: TRBJ1-5
CDR3: CASSGQGGFNQPQHF
DNA: TGTGCCAGCAGTGGTCAGGGTGGATTCAATCAGCCCCAGCATTTT

D: TRBD2
size: NA
length: 15
V: TRBV7-7
J: TRBJ2-1
CDR3: CASSLRRESYNEQFF
DNA: TGTGCTAGCAGCTTAAGGCGGGAGTCTTACAATGAGCAGTTCTTC

D: TRBD2
size: NA
length: 15
V: TRBV27
J: TRBJ2-3
CDR3: CASRPLAGGADTQYF
DNA: TGTGCCAGCAGGCCACTAGCGGGAGGAGCAGATACGCAGTATTTT

D: NA
size: NA
length: 11
V: TRBV11-2
J: TRBJ2-2
CDR3: CASSLATELFF
DNA: TGTGCCAGCAGCTTAGCTACTGAGCTGTTTTTT

D: NA
size: NA
length: 14
V: TRBV7-2
J: TRBJ2-2
CDR3: CASSSPGGSGELFF
DNA: TGTGCCAGCAGCTCCCCAGGGGGGTCCGGGGAGCTGTTTTTT

D: NA
size: NA
length: 13
V: TRBV14
J: TRBJ2-5
CDR3: CASSQAGVKTQYF
DNA: TGTGCCAGCAGCCAAGCAGGGGTGAAGACCCAGTACTTC

D: NA
size: NA
length: 16
V: TRBV5-1
J: TRBJ1-2
CDR3: CASSPLGVSANYGYTF
DNA: TGCGCCAGCAGCCCCCTGGGGGTTTCAGCTAACTATGGCTACACCTTC

D: TRBD2
size: NA
length: 15
V: TRBV19
J: TRBJ2-7
CDR3: CASSTASGKGYEQYF
DNA: TGTGCCAGTAGTACCGCTAGCGGGAAAGGCTACGAGCAGTACTTC

D: NA
size: NA
length: 15
V: TRBV5-4
J: TRBJ2-2
CDR3: CASSHEAGNTGELFF
DNA: TGTGCCAGCAGCCATGAAGCGGGGAACACCGGGGAGCTGTTTTTT

D: TRBD1
size: NA
length: 16
V: TRBV19
J: TRBJ1-2
CDR3: CASSITSGTDYYGYTF
DNA: TGTGCCAGTAGTATCACTTCCGGGACAGACTACTATGGCTACACCTTC

D: NA
size: NA
length: 10
V: TRBV7-9
J: TRBJ2-1
CDR3: CASSLVTQFF
DNA: TGTGCCAGCAGCTTAGTTACGCAGTTCTTC

D: TRBD1
size: NA
length: 14
V: TRBV7-9
J: TRBJ1-2
CDR3: CASSSPGQPYRYTF
DNA: TGTGCCAGCAGCTCTCCGGGACAGCCCTACCGCTACACCTTC

D: NA
size: NA
length: 15
V: TRBV19
J: TRBJ1-2
CDR3: CASRPPDRNNYGYTF
DNA: TGTGCCAGTAGACCACCGGACAGAAACAACTATGGCTACACCTTC

D: NA
size: NA
length: 15
V: TRBV30
J: TRBJ1-5
CDR3: CAWSVRGAGNQPQHF
DNA: TGTGCCTGGAGTGTACGGGGGGCCGGCAATCAGCCCCAGCATTTT

D: TRBD1
size: NA
length: 17
V: TRBV7-9
J: TRBJ2-3
CDR3: CASSLGRGQGVTDTEYF
DNA: TGTGCCAGCAGCTTAGGGCGCGGACAGGGAGTCACAGATACTGAGTATTTT

D: TRBD1
size: NA
length: 14
V: TRBV5-5
J: TRBJ2-7
CDR3: CASSFDRVAYEQYF
DNA: TGTGCCAGCAGCTTTGACAGGGTGGCCTACGAGCAGTACTTC

D: TRBD1
size: NA
length: 14
V: TRBV7-9
J: TRBJ2-5
CDR3: CASSTTGNQETQYF
DNA: TGTGCCAGCAGCACGACAGGGAACCAAGAGACCCAGTACTTC

D: TRBD1
size: NA
length: 15
V: TRBV5-1
J: TRBJ2-7
CDR3: CASSGQDRGAYEQYF
DNA: TGCGCCAGCAGCGGGCAGGACAGGGGCGCCTACGAGCAGTACTTC

D: NA
size: NA
length: 16
V: TRBV27
J: TRBJ2-7
CDR3: CASSSYPGLGDYEQYF
DNA: TGTGCCAGCAGTTCCTACCCTGGCCTCGGGGACTACGAGCAGTACTTC

D: TRBD2
size: NA
length: 15
V: TRBV6-1
J: TRBJ2-7
CDR3: CASSERTSGRVEQYF
DNA: TGTGCCAGCAGTGAACGAACTAGCGGCAGAGTCGAGCAGTACTTC

D: TRBD2
size: NA
length: 16
V: TRBV10-3
J: TRBJ2-7
CDR3: CAISAGVSGSSYEQYF
DNA: TGTGCCATCAGTGCTGGGGTTAGCGGGAGCTCCTACGAGCAGTACTTC

D: NA
size: NA
length: 14
V: TRBV30
J: TRBJ2-1
CDR3: CAWFGLDTVHEQFF
DNA: TGTGCCTGGTTTGGACTCGATACGGTCCATGAGCAGTTCTTC

D: NA
size: few
length: 14
V: TRBV21-1
J: TRBJ1-1
CDR3: CASSNKAVNTEAFF
DNA: TGTGCCAGCAGCAACAAGGCAGTGAACACTGAAGCTTTCTTT

D: NA
size: NA
length: 15
V: TRBV5-5
J: TRBJ2-7
CDR3: CASSWRQSSSYEQYF
DNA: TGTGCCAGCAGCTGGAGACAGAGCAGCTCCTACGAGCAGTACTTC

D: TRBD1
size: NA
length: 15
V: TRBV10-3
J: TRBJ2-5
CDR3: CAISEKGTGGETQYF
DNA: TGTGCCATCAGTGAGAAAGGGACAGGCGGGGAGACCCAGTACTTC

D: TRBD1
size: NA
length: 15
V: TRBV7-8
J: TRBJ2-7
CDR3: CASSLAGTGFHEQYF
DNA: TGTGCCAGCAGCTTAGCCGGGACAGGGTTCCACGAGCAGTACTTC

D: NA
size: NA
length: 15
V: TRBV6-1
J: TRBJ1-2
CDR3: CAGSELEASRLGYTF
DNA: TGTGCCGGCAGTGAACTGGAGGCATCCCGACTGGGCTACACCTTC

D: TRBD2
size: once
length: 16
V: TRBV4-3
J: TRBJ2-3
CDR3: CASSQVGTSGTDTQYF
DNA: TGCGCCAGCAGCCAAGTAGGGACTAGCGGGACAGATACGCAGTATTTT

D: NA
size: NA
length: 14
V: TRBV4-3
J: TRBJ2-7
CDR3: CASSQDGSVVEQYF
DNA: TGCGCCAGCAGCCAAGACGGCTCCGTGGTCGAGCAGTACTTC

D: NA
size: NA
length: 14
V: TRBV28
J: TRBJ1-6
CDR3: CASSFAQWGSPLHF
DNA: TGTGCCAGCAGTTTTGCTCAATGGGGTTCACCCCTCCACTTT